Sequencing of this TCR beta chain was carried out in a study of blood T cell repertoires in COVID-19 (dated by TCRdb to about 2020). Regarding the complete study: The collaborator samples originated in the United States, Italy and Spain and spanned the acute and convalescent phases of COVID-19. Subjects who had been exposed to COVID-19, were actively infected with it, or had recovered from it provided the deeply sampled blood TCRbeta repertoires that made up the dataset. Samples came from the ongoing ImmuneRACE study (first 160 participants) plus 1,254 subjects from 6 global collaborators. HLA class I and class II types, where available, came from metadata supplied by the sample provider rather than from assay-based typing. The material from the prospective study consisted of cDNA or gDNA derived from T cells, B-cell-depleted T cells, or PBMCs. The repertoires were released in a freely available public database intended as a resource for research on the immune response to SARS-CoV-2. The sample metadata nearly always contained a de-identified subject ID, COVID-19 status, age in years and sex.

Note on this clone: Its antigen target is currently unknown. Base-call qualities are not available, and no considerably larger clone is one nucleotide away.

Whole blood was collected in K2EDTA tubes by collaborating institutions according to the institutions' own protocols. Collaborator samples were shipped for TCRbeta analysis as frozen whole blood, isolated PBMCs, or DNA extracted from either sample type. TCRbeta CDR3 regions were amplified from genomic DNA by means of the immunoSEQ Assay, a bias-controlled multiplex PCR. The published analysis was carried out like this. Within the assay, amplification of reference gene primers was used to estimate how many nucleated cells each sample contained. To quantify the absolute abundance of each unique TCRbeta CDR3 rearrangement, sequence reads were collapsed and filtered. Productive Simpson clonality was computed per sample as the square root of Simpson's diversity index over productive rearrangements. TCRdb's version of the immuneACCESS table is confined to in-frame rearrangements and falls short of the full clone set. An unresolved V gene accounts for under half of the shortfall where checked; the remainder is of unknown origin. The DNA was the basis for D and trimming; V, J and clone size are from that table. Present in this sample are roughly 200,000 clones, about 88% of which were seen just once. The top ten clonotypes cover about 3% of the sample.

Points the paper makes about the study in general: Clinical and demographic metadata were provided uncurated, with the amount varying by source and participant.

The sample comprised peripheral blood. The source of this sequence is a man in his 60s with acute or convalescent COVID-19.

Here is the DNA: TGTGCCAGCTCATCAAGACAGGTTCGCGCAGATACGCAGTATTTT. The resulting protein is CASSSRQVRADTQYF. Recombination joined TRBV18 with TRBJ2-3; the D gene is perhaps TRBD1, from 6 matching bases. From cysteine to phenylalanine, the CDR3 is 15 amino acids long. Only CDR3 DNA remains: 45 bases, in frame from the first base. CDR1 and CDR2 were assigned from the germline V gene as KGHSH and LQKENI. The V and J ends are trimmed by 5 bases and 4 bases, leaving 16 bases between them. The entire variable domain, with the stretches around the CDR3 drawn from the reference TRBV18 and TRBJ2-3 proteins, is NAGVMQNPRHLVRRRGQEARLRCSPMKGHSHVYWYRQLPEEGLKFMVYLQKENIIDESGMPKERFSAEFPKEGPSILRIQQVVRGDSAAYFCASSSRQVRADTQYFGPGTRLTVL.